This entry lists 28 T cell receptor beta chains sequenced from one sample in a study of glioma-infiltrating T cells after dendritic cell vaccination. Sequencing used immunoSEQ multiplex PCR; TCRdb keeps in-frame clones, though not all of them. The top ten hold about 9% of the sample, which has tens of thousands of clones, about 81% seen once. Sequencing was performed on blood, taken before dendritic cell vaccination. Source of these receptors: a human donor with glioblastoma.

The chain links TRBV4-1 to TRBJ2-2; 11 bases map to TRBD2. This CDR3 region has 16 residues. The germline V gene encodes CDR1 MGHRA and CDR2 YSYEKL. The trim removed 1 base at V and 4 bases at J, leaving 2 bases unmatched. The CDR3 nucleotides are TGCGCCAGCAGCCAAGTAGCGGGGGGGCCCACCGGGGAGCTGTTTTTT. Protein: CASSQVAGGPTGELFF.

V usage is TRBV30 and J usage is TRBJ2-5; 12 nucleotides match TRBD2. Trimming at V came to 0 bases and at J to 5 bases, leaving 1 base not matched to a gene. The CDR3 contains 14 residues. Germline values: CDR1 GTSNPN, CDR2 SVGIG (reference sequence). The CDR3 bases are TGTGCCTGGAGTGTGGGACTAGCGGGTGAGACCCAGTACTTC. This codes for CAWSVGLAGETQYF. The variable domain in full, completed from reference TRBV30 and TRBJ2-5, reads SQTIHQWPATLVQPVGSPLSLECTVEGTSNPNLYWYRQAAGRGLQLLFYSVGIGQISSEVPQNLSASRPQDRQFILSSKKLLLSDSGFYLCAWSVGLAGETQYFGPGTRLLVL.

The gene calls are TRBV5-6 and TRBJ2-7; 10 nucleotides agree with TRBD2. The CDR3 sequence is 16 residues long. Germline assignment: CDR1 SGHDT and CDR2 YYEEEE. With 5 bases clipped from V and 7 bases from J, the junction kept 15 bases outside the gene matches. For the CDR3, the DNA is TGTGCCAGCAGTTCTCTGAGCGGGGGGGCCGTTAGAGAGCAGTACTTC. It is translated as CASSSLSGGAVREQYF.

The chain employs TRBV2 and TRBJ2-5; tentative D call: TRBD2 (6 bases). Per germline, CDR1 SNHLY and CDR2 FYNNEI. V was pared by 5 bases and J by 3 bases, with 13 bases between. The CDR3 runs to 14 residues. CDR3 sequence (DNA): TGTGCCAGCAGTAATCTGCGGGGTAAAGAGACCCAGTACTTC. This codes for CASSNLRGKETQYF.

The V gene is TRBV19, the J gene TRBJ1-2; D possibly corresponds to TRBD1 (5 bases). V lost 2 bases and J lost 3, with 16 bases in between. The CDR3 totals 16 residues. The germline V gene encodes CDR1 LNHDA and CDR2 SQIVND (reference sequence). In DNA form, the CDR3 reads TGTGCCAGTAGTATACTTTATGGGGCTCCTGACTATGGCTACACCTTC. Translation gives CASSILYGAPDYGYTF.

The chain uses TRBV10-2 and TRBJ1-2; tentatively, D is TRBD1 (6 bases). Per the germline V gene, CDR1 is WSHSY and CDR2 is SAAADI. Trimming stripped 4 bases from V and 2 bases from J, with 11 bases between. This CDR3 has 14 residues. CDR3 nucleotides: TGCGCCAGCAGTGTCGGGGGGCCCAACTATGGCTACACCTTC. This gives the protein CASSVGGPNYGYTF.

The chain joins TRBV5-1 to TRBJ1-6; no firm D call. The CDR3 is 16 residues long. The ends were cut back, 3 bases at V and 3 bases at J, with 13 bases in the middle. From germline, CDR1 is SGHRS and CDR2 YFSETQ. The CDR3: CASSSAGWGYNSPLHF. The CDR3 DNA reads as TGCGCCAGCAGCTCAGCGGGTTGGGGCTATAATTCACCCCTCCACTTT. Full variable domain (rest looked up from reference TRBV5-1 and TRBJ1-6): KAGVTQTPRYLIKTRGQQVTLSCSPISGHRSVSWYQQTPGQGLQFLFEYFSETQRNKGNFPGRFSGRQFSNSRSEMNVSTLELGDSALYLCASSSAGWGYNSPLHFGNGTRLTVT.

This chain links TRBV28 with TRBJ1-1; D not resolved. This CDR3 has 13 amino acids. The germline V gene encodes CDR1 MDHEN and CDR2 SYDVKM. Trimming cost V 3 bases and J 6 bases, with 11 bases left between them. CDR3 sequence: CASSFVAVAEAFF. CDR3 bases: TGTGCCAGCAGTTTCGTGGCAGTCGCTGAAGCTTTCTTT.

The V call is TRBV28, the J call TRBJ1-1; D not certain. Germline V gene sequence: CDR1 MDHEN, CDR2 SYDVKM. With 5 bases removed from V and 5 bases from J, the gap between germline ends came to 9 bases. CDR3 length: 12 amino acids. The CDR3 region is CASSRSITEAFF. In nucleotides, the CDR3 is TGTGCCAGCAGTCGGAGTATTACTGAAGCTTTCTTT.

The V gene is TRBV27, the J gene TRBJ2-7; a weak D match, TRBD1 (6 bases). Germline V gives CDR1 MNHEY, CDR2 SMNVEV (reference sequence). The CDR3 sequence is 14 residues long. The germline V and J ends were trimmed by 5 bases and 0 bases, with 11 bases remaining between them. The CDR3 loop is CASSLPGASYEQYF. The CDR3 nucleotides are TGTGCCAGCAGTCTACCAGGGGCCTCCTACGAGCAGTACTTC.

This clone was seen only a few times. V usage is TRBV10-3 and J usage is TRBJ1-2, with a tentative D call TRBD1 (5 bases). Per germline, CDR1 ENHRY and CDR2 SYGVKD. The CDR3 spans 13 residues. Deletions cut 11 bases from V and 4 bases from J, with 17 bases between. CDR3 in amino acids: CAVTRDSSYGYTF. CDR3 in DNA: TGTGCCGTCACCAGGGACTCATCCTATGGCTACACCTTC.

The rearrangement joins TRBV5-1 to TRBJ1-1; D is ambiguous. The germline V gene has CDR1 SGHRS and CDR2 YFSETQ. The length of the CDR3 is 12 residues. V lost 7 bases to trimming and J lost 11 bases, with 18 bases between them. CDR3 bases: TGCGCCAGCCGGGTTGATATGGTCGGGGCTTTCTTT. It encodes CASRVDMVGAFF. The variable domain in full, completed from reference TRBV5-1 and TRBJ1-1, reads KAGVTQTPRYLIKTRGQQVTLSCSPISGHRSVSWYQQTPGQGLQFLFEYFSETQRNKGNFPGRFSGRQFSNSRSEMNVSTLELGDSALYLCASRVDMVGAFFGQGTRLTVV.

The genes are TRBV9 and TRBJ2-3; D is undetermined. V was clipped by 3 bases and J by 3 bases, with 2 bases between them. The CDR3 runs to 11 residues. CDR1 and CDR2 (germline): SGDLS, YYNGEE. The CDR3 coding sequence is TGTGCCAGCAGCGCAACAGATACGCAGTATTTT. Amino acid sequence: CASSATDTQYF.

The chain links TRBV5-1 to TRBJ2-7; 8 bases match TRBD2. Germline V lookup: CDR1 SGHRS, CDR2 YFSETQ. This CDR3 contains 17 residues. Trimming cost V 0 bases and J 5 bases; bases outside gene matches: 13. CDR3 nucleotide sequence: TGCGCCAGCAGCTTGGGGGCGACAACGGGGGGGCTCCACGAGCAGTACTTC. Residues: CASSLGATTGGLHEQYF.

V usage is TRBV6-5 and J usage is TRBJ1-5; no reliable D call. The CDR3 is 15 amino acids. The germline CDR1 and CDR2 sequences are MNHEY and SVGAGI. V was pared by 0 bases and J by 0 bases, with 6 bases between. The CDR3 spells CASSYSWPSNQPQHF. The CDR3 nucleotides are TGTGCCAGCAGTTACTCTTGGCCTAGCAATCAGCCCCAGCATTTT.

The CDR3 reads CASSLTGGGLAGGNEQFF. CDR3 nucleotide sequence: TGTGCCAGCAGTTTGACAGGGGGCGGACTAGCGGGGGGGAATGAGCAGTTCTTC. V usage is TRBV27 and J usage is TRBJ2-1; TRBD2 matches at 15 bases. In germline, CDR1 is MNHEY, CDR2 SMNVEV (reference sequence). V was clipped by 3 bases and J by 7 bases; unmatched bases: 10. The CDR3 is made up of 18 amino acids.

The CDR3 loop reads CASRGPYNEQFF. The DNA of the CDR3 is TGCGCCAGCAGGGGGCCGTACAATGAGCAGTTCTTC. This chain joins TRBV5-1 and TRBJ2-1; D is possibly TRBD1 (5 bases). The V gene's germline CDR1 is SGHRS and CDR2 YFSETQ. V was trimmed by 5 bases and J by 4 bases, leaving 7 bases between them. CDR3 size: 12 residues. Based on the CDR3 plus reference TRBV5-1 and TRBJ2-1, the full variable domain is KAGVTQTPRYLIKTRGQQVTLSCSPISGHRSVSWYQQTPGQGLQFLFEYFSETQRNKGNFPGRFSGRQFSNSRSEMNVSTLELGDSALYLCASRGPYNEQFFGPGTRLTVL.

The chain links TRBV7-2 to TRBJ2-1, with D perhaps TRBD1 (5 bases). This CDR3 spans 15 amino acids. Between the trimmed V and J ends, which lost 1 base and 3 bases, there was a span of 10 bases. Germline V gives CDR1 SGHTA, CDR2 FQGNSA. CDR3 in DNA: TGTGCCAGCAGCTTAGGGGCAGGGATCTACAATGAGCAGTTCTTC. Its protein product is CASSLGAGIYNEQFF.

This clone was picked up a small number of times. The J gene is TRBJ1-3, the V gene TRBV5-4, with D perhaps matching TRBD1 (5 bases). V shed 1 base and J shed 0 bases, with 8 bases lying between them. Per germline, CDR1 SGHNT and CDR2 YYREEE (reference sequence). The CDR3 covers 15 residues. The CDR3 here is CASSLRGPSGNTIYF. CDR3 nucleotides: TGTGCCAGCAGCTTGAGGGGCCCCTCTGGAAACACCATATATTTT.

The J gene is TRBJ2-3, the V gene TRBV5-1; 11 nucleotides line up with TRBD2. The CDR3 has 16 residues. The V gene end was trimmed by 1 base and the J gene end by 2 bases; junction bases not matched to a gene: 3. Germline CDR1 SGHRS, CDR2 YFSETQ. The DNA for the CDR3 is TGCGCCAGCAGCTTGCCACTAGCGGGGGACACAGATACGCAGTATTTT. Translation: CASSLPLAGDTDTQYF.

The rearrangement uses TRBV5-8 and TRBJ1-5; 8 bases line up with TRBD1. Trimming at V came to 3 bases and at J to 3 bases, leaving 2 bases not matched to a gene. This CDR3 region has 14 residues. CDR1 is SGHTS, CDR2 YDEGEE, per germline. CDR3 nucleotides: TGTGCCAGCAGCTCGACAGGGGTCAATCAGCCCCAGCATTTT. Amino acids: CASSSTGVNQPQHF.

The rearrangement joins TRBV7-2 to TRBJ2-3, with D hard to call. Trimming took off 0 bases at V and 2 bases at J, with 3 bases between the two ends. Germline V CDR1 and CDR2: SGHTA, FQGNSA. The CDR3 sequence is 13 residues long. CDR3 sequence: CASSLALTDTQYF. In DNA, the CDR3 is TGTGCCAGCAGCTTAGCTCTCACAGATACGCAGTATTTT.

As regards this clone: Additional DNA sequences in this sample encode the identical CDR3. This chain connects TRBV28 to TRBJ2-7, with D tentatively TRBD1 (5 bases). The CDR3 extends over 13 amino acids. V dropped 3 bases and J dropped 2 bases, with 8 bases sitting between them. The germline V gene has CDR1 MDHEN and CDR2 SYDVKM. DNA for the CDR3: TGTGCCAGCAGTTTTCCAGGGACCTACGAGCAGTACTTC. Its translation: CASSFPGTYEQYF.

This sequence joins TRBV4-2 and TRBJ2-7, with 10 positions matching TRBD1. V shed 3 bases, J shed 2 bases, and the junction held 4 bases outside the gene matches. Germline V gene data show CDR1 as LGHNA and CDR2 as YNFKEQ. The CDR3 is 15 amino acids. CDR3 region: CASSHGTGDAYEQYF. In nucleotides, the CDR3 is TGTGCCAGCAGCCATGGGACAGGGGATGCCTACGAGCAGTACTTC.

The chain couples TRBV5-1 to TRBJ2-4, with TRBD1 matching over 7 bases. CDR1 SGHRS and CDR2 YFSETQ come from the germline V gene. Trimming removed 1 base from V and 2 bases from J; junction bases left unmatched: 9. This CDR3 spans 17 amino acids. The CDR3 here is CASSLKSGGTTKNIQYF. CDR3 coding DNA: TGCGCCAGCAGCTTGAAATCAGGGGGAACTACCAAAAACATTCAGTACTTC.

CDR3 protein: CASSFRGDTQYF. In nucleotides, the CDR3 is TGCGCCAGCAGCTTCCGGGGAGATACGCAGTATTTT. V is TRBV4-1 and J is TRBJ2-3; D may be TRBD2 (5 bases). The CDR3 runs to 12 residues. Germline loops: CDR1 MGHRA, CDR2 YSYEKL. V dropped 5 bases and J dropped 5 bases, with 8 bases sitting between them.

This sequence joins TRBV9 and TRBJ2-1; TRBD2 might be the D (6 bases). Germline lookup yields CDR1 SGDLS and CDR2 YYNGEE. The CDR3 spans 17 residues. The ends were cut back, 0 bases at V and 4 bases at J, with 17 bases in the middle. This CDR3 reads CASSVEYREKYYNEQFF. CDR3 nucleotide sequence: TGTGCCAGCAGCGTAGAATACCGGGAGAAGTATTACAATGAGCAGTTCTTC.

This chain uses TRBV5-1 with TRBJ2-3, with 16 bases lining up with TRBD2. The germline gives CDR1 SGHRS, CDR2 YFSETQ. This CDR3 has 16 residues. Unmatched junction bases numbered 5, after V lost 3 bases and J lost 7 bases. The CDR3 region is CASSYGTSGGAYTQYF. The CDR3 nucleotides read TGCGCCAGCAGCTATGGGACTAGCGGGGGGGCCTATACGCAGTATTTT.